Detailed here is one TCR beta chain. Its target is not known. Sequencing targeted TCR beta in T cells from blood (CD8+ and CD4+). Germline V gene data show CDR1 as MNHEY and CDR2 as SVGEGT. This CDR3 region has 14 residues. The V end was cut by 5 bases, the J end by 0 bases, with 8 bases between. The data originate from a study of CD8 T cells in Susac syndrome. It was with random hexamers that roughly 0.45 to 1 ug RNA was reverse transcribed. TCRdb passed the immunoSEQ multiplex PCR reads through MiXCR, listing each CDR3 protein once. The data show fewer than 350,000 distinct CDR3 sequences, roughly 90% seen once. Whole-study findings and limits: As the study acknowledged, the number of individuals who were part of its TCR sequencing and HLA analysis was relatively small.

Sequencing used CD8+ T cells from PBMCs. This receptor was taken from a human donor with multiple sclerosis. V is TRBV6-2 or TRBV6-3 and J is TRBJ1-3, with no clear D. CDR3 sequence reads: CASSEPFSGNTIYF. CDR3 nucleotide sequence: TGTGCCAGCAGTGAGCCGTTCTCTGGAAACACCATATATTTT.